The 10 T cell receptor beta chains reported below all come from one sample, sequenced in a study of shared clonotypes between healthy human individuals. TCRdb keeps only in-frame clones here, not all; method: immunoSEQ multiplex PCR. The table shows about 480,000 clones, with 79% occurring only once. The sample was PBMCs. The receptor set was obtained from a woman between 40 and 50 years old in good health. Some clones in this sample may be carry-over from other donors' samples.

The chain uses TRBV7-9 and TRBJ1-5; D remains unclear. In germline, CDR1 is SEHNR, CDR2 FQNEAQ (reference sequence). This CDR3 contains 13 residues. With 1 base removed from V and 7 bases from J, the gap between germline ends came to 8 bases. CDR3 sequence: CASSLGQQQPQHF. In nucleotides, the CDR3 is TGTGCCAGCAGCTTAGGTCAACAACAGCCCCAGCATTTT.

This clone was found a few times. The chain recombines TRBV29-1 with TRBJ2-1; the D is unclear. Trimming removed 1 base at V and 8 bases at J, with 15 bases between. Per germline, CDR1 SQVTM and CDR2 ANQGSEA. The CDR3 contains 14 residues. CDR3 in amino acids: CSVEVKVLGDEQFF. CDR3 in DNA: TGCAGCGTTGAAGTTAAGGTTCTCGGCGATGAGCAGTTCTTC.

This chain uses TRBV5-5 with TRBJ2-1; TRBD1 aligns across 7 bases. CDR1 SGHKS and CDR2 YYEKEE come from the germline V gene (reference sequence). This CDR3 has 14 amino acids. Germline trimming cut 7 bases from V and 2 bases from J; bases unmatched to any gene: 6. The CDR3 nucleotides are TGTGCCAGCTTCGACAGGGAGACCTACAATGAGCAGTTCTTC. Protein sequence: CASFDRETYNEQFF. Drawing the rest from reference TRBV5-5 and TRBJ2-1, the complete variable domain is DAGVTQSPTHLIKTRGQQVTLRCSPISGHKSVSWYQQVLGQGPQFIFQYYEKEERGRGNFPDRFSARQFPNYSSELNVNALLLGDSALYLCASFDRETYNEQFFGPGTRLTVL.

The V and J genes are TRBV2 and TRBJ2-5; no clear D gene. The J call may be wrong; the DNA end is better matched by TRBJ2-7. CDR3 length: 10 residues. Germline V gene data show CDR1 as SNHLY and CDR2 as FYNNEI. The CDR3 sequence is CASSGPEQYF. For the CDR3, the DNA is TGTGCCAGCAGTGGCCCCGAGCAGTACTTC.

V and J are TRBV9 and TRBJ2-4; D unresolved. V lost 1 base and J lost 2, with 10 bases in between. This CDR3 comprises 15 residues. From germline, CDR1 is SGDLS and CDR2 YYNGEE. The CDR3 spells CASSVHGVPKNIQYF. The CDR3 bases are TGTGCCAGCAGCGTACATGGGGTTCCCAAAAACATTCAGTACTTC.

The V gene is TRBV5-1, the J gene TRBJ2-5; TRBD2 agrees at 8 bases. J lost 2 bases, V lost 4 bases, and 7 bases had no gene match. The CDR3 length is 15 residues. The germline CDR1 and CDR2 sequences are SGHRS and YFSETQ. The CDR3 protein is CASSRAGGRQETQYF. The CDR3, as DNA: TGCGCCAGCAGCCGGGCGGGAGGCCGACAAGAGACCCAGTACTTC.

This clone was seen once. This chain links TRBV11-2 with TRBJ2-5; 7 bases line up with TRBD1. Trimming cost V 5 bases and J 1 base; bases outside gene matches: 13. Germline V gene sequence: CDR1 SGHAT, CDR2 FQNNGV. This CDR3 contains 17 residues. The CDR3 here is CASSIHPGQTTQETQYF. The CDR3 coding sequence is TGTGCCAGCAGCATCCACCCGGGACAGACCACCCAAGAGACCCAGTACTTC.

This chain links TRBV5-4 with TRBJ1-1; D is possibly TRBD1 (6 bases). The germline V gene has CDR1 SGHNT and CDR2 YYREEE (reference sequence). V shed 0 bases and J shed 1 base, with 10 bases lying between them. The CDR3 runs 15 residues. The CDR3 DNA reads as TGTGCCAGCAGCTTGGCCGGGGGGCAGAACACTGAAGCTTTCTTT. Encoded protein: CASSLAGGQNTEAFF.

Concerning this clone: This likely stems from a read error, as it lies one base from a far larger clone. The V gene is TRBV27, the J gene TRBJ2-5; TRBD2 matches at 8 bases. The CDR3 sequence is 16 residues long. Per the germline V gene, CDR1 is MNHEY and CDR2 is SMNVEV (reference sequence). The CDR3 reads CAGSKFGLAGQETQYF. In DNA form, the CDR3 reads TGTGCCGGCAGTAAATTCGGACTAGCTGGCCAAGAGACCCAGTACTTC.

The chain is built from TRBV6-6 and TRBJ1-6, with TRBD1 matching 7 bases. The CDR3 is made up of 14 amino acids. V lost 6 bases and J lost 9; bases outside the gene matches: 8. Germline V gene data show CDR1 as MNHNY and CDR2 as SVGAGI (reference sequence). Here the CDR3 reads CASSAGTEPSPLHF. The CDR3 region has the DNA TGTGCCAGCAGCGCGGGGACAGAGCCTTCACCCCTCCACTTT.